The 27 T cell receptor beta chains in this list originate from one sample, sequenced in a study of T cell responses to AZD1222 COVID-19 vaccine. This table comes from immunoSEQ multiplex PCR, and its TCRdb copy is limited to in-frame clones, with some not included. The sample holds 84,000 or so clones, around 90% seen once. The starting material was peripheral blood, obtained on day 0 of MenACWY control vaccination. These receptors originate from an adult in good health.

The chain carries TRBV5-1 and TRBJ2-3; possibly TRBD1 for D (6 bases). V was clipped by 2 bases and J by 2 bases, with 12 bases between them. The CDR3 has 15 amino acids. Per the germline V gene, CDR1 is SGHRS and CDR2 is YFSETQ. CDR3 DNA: TGCGCCAGCAGCTTTACAGGGCCAAACACAGATACGCAGTATTTT. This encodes CASSFTGPNTDTQYF.

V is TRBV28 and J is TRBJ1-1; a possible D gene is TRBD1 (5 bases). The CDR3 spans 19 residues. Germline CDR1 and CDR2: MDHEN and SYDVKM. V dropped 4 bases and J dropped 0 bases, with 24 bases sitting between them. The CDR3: CASSSPGGADLFLNTEAFF. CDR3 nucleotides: TGTGCCAGCAGTTCCCCTGGGGGAGCGGACCTGTTTCTGAACACTGAAGCTTTCTTT.

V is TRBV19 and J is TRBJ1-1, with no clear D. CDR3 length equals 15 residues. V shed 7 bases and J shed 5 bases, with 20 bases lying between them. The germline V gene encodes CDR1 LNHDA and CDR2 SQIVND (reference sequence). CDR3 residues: CASTDRGNSGTEAFF. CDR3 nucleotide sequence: TGTGCCAGTACCGACCGGGGAAACAGCGGAACTGAAGCTTTCTTT. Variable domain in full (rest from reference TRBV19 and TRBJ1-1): DGGITQSPKYLFRKEGQNVTLSCEQNLNHDAMYWYRQDPGQGLRLIYYSQIVNDFQKGDIAEGYSVSREKKESFPLTVTSAQKNPTAFYLCASTDRGNSGTEAFFGQGTRLTVV.

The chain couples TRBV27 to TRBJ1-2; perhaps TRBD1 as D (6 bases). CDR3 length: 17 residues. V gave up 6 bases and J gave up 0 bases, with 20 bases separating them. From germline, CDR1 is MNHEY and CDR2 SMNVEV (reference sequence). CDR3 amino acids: CASRPKPGHRANYGYTF. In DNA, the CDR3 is TGTGCCAGCAGACCGAAACCGGGACATCGAGCTAACTATGGCTACACCTTC.

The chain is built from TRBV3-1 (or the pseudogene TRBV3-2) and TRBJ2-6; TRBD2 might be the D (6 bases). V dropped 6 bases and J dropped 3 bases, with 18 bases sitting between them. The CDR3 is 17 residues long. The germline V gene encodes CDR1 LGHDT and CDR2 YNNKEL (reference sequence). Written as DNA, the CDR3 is TGTGCCAGCAGTCCTCGGAGGGGAACTGATGGGGCCAACGTCCTGACTTTC. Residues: CASSPRRGTDGANVLTF.

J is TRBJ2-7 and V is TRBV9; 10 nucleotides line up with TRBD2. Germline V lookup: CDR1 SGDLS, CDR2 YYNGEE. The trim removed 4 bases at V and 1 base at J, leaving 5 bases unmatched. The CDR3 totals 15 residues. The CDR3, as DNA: TGTGCCAGCAGCACCCAAGCGGGGGGGTCCTACGAGCAGTACTTC. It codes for CASSTQAGGSYEQYF.

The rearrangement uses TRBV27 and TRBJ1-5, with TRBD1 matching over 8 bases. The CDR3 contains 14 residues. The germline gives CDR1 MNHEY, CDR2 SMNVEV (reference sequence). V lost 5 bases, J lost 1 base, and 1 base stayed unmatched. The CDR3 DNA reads TGTGCCAGCAGTACAGGGGGAAGCAATCAGCCCCAGCATTTT. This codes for CASSTGGSNQPQHF.

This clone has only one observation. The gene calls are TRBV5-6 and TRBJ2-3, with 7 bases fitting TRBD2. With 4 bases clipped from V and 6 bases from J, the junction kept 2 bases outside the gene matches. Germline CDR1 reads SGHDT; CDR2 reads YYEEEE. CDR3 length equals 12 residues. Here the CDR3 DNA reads TGTGCCAGCAGCATCGGGGGGGATACGCAGTATTTT. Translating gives CASSIGGDTQYF.

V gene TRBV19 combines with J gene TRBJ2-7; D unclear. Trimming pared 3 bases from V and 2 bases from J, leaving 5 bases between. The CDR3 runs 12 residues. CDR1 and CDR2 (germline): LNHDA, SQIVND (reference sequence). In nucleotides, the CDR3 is TGTGCCAGTAGTATTGGGCCCTACGAGCAGTACTTC. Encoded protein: CASSIGPYEQYF. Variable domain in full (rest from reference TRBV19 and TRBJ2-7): DGGITQSPKYLFRKEGQNVTLSCEQNLNHDAMYWYRQDPGQGLRLIYYSQIVNDFQKGDIAEGYSVSREKKESFPLTVTSAQKNPTAFYLCASSIGPYEQYFGPGTRLTVT.

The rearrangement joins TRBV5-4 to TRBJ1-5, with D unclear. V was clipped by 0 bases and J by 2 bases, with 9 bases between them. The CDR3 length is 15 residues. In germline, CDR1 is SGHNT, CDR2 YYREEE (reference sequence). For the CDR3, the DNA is TGTGCCAGCAGCTTGGGAGGGTCGGGCAATCAGCCCCAGCATTTT. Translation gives CASSLGGSGNQPQHF.

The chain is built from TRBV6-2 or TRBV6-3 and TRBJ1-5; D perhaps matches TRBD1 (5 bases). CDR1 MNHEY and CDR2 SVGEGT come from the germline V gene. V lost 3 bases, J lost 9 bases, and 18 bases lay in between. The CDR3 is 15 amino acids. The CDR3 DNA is TGTGCCAGCAGTTATGCGGGGCGATCGATGGGGCCCCAGCATTTT. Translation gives CASSYAGRSMGPQHF.

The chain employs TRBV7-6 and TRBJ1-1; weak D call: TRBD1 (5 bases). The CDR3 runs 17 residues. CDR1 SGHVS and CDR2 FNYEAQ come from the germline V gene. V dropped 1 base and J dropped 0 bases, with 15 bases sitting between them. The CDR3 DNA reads TGTGCCAGCAGCTTAGGACCAGGGTGGGGGGTGAACACTGAAGCTTTCTTT. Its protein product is CASSLGPGWGVNTEAFF. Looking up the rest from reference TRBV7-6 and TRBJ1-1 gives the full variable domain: GAGVSQSPRYKVTKRGQDVALRCDPISGHVSLYWYRQALGQGPEFLTYFNYEAQQDKSGLPNDRFSAERPEGSISTLTIQRTEQRDSAMYRCASSLGPGWGVNTEAFFGQGTRLTVV.

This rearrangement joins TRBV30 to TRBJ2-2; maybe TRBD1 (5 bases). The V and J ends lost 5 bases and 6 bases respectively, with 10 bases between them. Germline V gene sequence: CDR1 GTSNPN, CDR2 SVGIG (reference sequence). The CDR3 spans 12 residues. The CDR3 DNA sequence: TGTGCCTGGCGGATGGGGCCCGGGGAGCTGTTTTTT. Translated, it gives CAWRMGPGELFF.

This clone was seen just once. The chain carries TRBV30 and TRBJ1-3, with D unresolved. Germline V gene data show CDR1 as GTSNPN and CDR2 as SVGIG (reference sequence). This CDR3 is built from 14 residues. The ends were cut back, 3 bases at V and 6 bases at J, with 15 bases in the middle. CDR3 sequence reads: CAWSARGIQNTIYF. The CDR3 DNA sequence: TGTGCCTGGAGCGCCCGTGGGATACAAAACACCATATATTTT.

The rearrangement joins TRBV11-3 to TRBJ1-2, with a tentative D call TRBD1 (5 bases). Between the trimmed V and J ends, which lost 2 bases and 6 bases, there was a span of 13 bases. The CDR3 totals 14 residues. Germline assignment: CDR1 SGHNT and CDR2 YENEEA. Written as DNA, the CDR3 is TGTGCCAGCAGCTTACCCCCAGGGATCCATGGCTACACCTTC. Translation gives CASSLPPGIHGYTF.

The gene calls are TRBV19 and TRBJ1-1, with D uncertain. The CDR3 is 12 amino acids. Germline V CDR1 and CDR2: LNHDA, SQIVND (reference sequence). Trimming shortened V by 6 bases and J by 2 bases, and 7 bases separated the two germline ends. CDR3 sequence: CASSARNTEAFF. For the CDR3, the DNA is TGTGCCAGTAGCGCCCGTAACACTGAAGCTTTCTTT.

The CDR3 loop reads CASSSGGLAAEKLFF. DNA of the CDR3: TGTGCCAGCAGCTCAGGGGGCCTGGCAGCTGAAAAACTGTTTTTT. The chain is built from TRBV7-8 and TRBJ1-4; 8 bases are shared with TRBD1. V shed 4 bases and J 7 bases; nucleotides not matched to a gene: 8. The CDR3 extends over 15 amino acids. CDR1 SGHVS and CDR2 FQNEAQ come from the germline V gene.

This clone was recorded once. The CDR3 region is CASSLGGQGAETQYF. The CDR3 DNA sequence: TGTGCCAGCAGCTTAGGAGGACAGGGCGCGGAGACCCAGTACTTC. This chain links TRBV7-2 with TRBJ2-5; 8 positions match TRBD1. The CDR3 contains 15 residues. After removal of 1 base from V and 5 bases from J, the junction contained 6 bases not matched to a gene. CDR1 and CDR2 from the germline V gene are SGHTA and FQGNSA.

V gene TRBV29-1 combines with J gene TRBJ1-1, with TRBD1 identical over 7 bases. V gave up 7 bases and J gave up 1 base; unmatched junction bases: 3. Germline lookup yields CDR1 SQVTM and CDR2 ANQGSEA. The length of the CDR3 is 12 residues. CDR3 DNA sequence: TGCAGCGCTGGACAGGCGAACACTGAAGCTTTCTTT. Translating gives CSAGQANTEAFF.

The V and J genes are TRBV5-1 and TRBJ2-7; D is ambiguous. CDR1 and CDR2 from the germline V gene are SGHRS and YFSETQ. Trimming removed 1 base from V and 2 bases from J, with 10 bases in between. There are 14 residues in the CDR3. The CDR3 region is CASSLLGTTYEQYF. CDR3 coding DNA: TGCGCCAGCAGCTTGCTGGGAACCACCTACGAGCAGTACTTC.

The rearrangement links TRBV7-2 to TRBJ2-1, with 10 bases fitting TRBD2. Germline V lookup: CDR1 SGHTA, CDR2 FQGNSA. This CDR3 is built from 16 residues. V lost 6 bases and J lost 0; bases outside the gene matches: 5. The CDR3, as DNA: TGTGCCAGCAGTGGGAGCGGGGGGGGCTCCTACAATGAGCAGTTCTTC. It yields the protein CASSGSGGGSYNEQFF.

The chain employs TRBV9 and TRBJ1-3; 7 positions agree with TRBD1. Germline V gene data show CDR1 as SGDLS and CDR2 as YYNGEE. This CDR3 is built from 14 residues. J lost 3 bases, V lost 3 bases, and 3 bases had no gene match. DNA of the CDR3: TGTGCCAGCAGCGGGGCAGGGGGTGGAAACACCATATATTTT. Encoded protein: CASSGAGGGNTIYF.

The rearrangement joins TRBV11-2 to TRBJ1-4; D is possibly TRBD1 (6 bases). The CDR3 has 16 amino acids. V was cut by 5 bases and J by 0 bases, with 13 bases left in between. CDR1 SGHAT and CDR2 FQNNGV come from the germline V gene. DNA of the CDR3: TGTGCCAGCAGCCTGACAGGACCTGCAACTAATGAAAAACTGTTTTTT. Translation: CASSLTGPATNEKLFF. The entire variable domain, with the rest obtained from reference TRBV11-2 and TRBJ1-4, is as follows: EAGVAQSPRYKIIEKRQSVAFWCNPISGHATLYWYQQILGQGPKLLIQFQNNGVVDDSQLPKDRFSAERLKGVDSTLKIQPAKLEDSAVYLCASSLTGPATNEKLFFGSGTQLSVL.

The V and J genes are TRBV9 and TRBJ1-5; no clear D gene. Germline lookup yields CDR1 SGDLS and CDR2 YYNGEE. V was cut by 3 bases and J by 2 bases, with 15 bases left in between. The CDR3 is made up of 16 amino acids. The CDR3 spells CASSGGLPGGNQPQHF. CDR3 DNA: TGTGCCAGCAGCGGCGGACTTCCCGGGGGCAATCAGCCCCAGCATTTT.

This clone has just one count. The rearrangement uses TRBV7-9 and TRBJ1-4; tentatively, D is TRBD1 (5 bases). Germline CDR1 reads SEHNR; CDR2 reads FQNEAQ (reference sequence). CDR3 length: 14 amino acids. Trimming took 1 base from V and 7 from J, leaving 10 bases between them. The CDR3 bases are TGTGCCAGCAGCTTAGTAGGGGCAGGTGAAAAACTGTTTTTT. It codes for CASSLVGAGEKLFF.

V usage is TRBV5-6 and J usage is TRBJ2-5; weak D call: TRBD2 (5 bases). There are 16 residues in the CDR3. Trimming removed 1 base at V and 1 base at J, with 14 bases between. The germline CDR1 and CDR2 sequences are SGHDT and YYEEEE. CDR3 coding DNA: TGTGCCAGCAGCTTGAGAGGGTCGAGCCTCCAAGAGACCCAGTACTTC. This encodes CASSLRGSSLQETQYF.

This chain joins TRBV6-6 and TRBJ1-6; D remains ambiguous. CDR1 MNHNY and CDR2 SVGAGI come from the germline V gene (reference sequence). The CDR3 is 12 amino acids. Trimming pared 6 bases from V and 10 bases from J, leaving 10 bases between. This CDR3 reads CASSKQESPLHF. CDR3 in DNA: TGTGCCAGCAGCAAGCAGGAATCACCCCTCCACTTT.